This record concerns one TCR beta chain sequence. The antigen remains unidentified. The 120-subject validation cohort, separate from the roughly 700-subject first cohort, included the donors. The V and J ends lost 0 bases and 3 bases respectively, with 14 bases between them. CDR1 is SGHDN and CDR2 is FVKESK in the germline V gene. This CDR3 contains 16 residues. The record originates from a study of cytomegalovirus exposure and HLA in healthy donors. Whole-study results and caveats: The investigators catalogued 150 or so TCR beta chains as cytomegalovirus-associated. In the roughly 120 validation repertoires, a later analysis found that first-cohort TCR clusters tended to co-occur.

Sequencing was performed with immunoSEQ multiplex PCR; in TCRdb, only in-frame clones are kept and a portion is missing. The sample records 200,000 to 300,000 clones, around 90% being singletons. This sequence originates from a young woman in good health and CMV-seronegative. This chain uses TRBV14 with TRBJ2-5; D possibly corresponds to TRBD1 (5 bases). The material sequenced was PBMCs. The CDR3 coding sequence is TGTGCCAGCAGCCAAGAGCGGTTACTGGACAAAGAGACCCAGTACTTC. Protein sequence: CASSQERLLDKETQYF.